The 21 T cell receptor beta chains in this list originate from one sample, sequenced in a study of cytomegalovirus exposure and HLA in healthy donors. Profiled with immunoSEQ multiplex PCR; TCRdb holds only in-frame clones, not every one. The sample consists of hundreds of thousands of clones, 86% of them appearing once. Input material: PBMCs. The receptors come from a woman between 18 and 29 years old in good health and CMV-seronegative.

This sequence joins TRBV30 and TRBJ2-7; TRBD1 aligns across 8 bases. CDR1 is GTSNPN, CDR2 SVGIG, per germline (reference sequence). CDR3 length equals 14 residues. The ends lost 4 bases at V and 5 bases at J; junction bases unmatched: 10. The CDR3 loop is CAWTIPGQVHEQYF. CDR3 coding DNA: TGTGCCTGGACCATACCGGGACAGGTTCACGAGCAGTACTTC.

The V and J genes are TRBV7-9 and TRBJ1-1; 7 bases match TRBD1. Germline V lookup: CDR1 SEHNR, CDR2 FQNEAQ (reference sequence). CDR3 length equals 16 residues. V lost 5 bases, J lost 3 bases, and 12 bases stayed unmatched. CDR3 loop: CASSPLRGGWDTEAFF. CDR3 nucleotide sequence: TGTGCCAGCAGCCCGCTCCGAGGGGGCTGGGACACTGAAGCTTTCTTT.

This clone was recorded only once. V and J are TRBV19 and TRBJ1-2; TRBD1 agrees at 9 bases. CDR3 length: 12 residues. V lost 10 bases, J lost 8 bases, and 8 bases stayed unmatched. CDR1 is LNHDA and CDR2 is SQIVND in the germline V gene (reference sequence). The CDR3 DNA reads as TGTGCCACCCTACCGGGGACAGGGGGCTACACCTTC. Amino acid sequence: CATLPGTGGYTF.

The rearrangement joins TRBV9 to TRBJ2-7, with 9 bases fitting TRBD1. Looked up from germline, CDR1 is SGDLS and CDR2 is YYNGEE. The length of the CDR3 is 15 residues. After removal of 4 bases from V and 3 bases from J, the junction contained 8 bases not matched to a gene. The CDR3, as DNA: TGTGCCAGCAGCCGAAGCGACAGGGGGATCTACGAGCAGTACTTC. Translation: CASSRSDRGIYEQYF.

The V gene is TRBV4-1, the J gene TRBJ1-6; 7 bases align to TRBD1. V shed 1 base, J shed 8 bases, and the junction held 8 bases outside the gene matches. CDR1 is MGHRA, CDR2 YSYEKL, per germline. This CDR3 comprises 16 residues. CDR3 protein: CASSQGLTGLDSPLHF. In DNA form, the CDR3 reads TGCGCCAGCAGCCAAGGGCTGACAGGGCTGGATTCACCCCTCCACTTT.

The chain joins TRBV29-1 to TRBJ2-3; TRBD1 matches 7 bases. Per the germline V gene, CDR1 is SQVTM and CDR2 is ANQGSEA. CDR3 length equals 14 residues. Trimming removed 7 bases from V and 6 bases from J; junction bases left unmatched: 13. CDR3 in DNA: TGCAGCGCGGGAACAGGGGCCCTCGGGGATACGCAGTATTTT. It yields the protein CSAGTGALGDTQYF.

The genes are TRBV7-6 and TRBJ1-1; TRBD1 matches at 10 bases. V lost 3 bases and J lost 0; bases outside the gene matches: 1. The CDR3 spans 15 residues. The V gene's germline CDR1 is SGHVS and CDR2 FNYEAQ. CDR3: CASSLTGGMNTEAFF. In nucleotides, the CDR3 is TGTGCCAGCAGCTTGACAGGGGGCATGAACACTGAAGCTTTCTTT.

This clone was observed a single time. This sequence joins TRBV9 and TRBJ1-1; D is unclear. The CDR3 is 13 residues long. CDR1 and CDR2 from the germline V gene are SGDLS and YYNGEE. Trimming pared 4 bases from V and 0 bases from J, leaving 7 bases between. In nucleotides, the CDR3 is TGTGCCAGCAGCCCCCGTTTGAACACTGAAGCTTTCTTT. It is translated as CASSPRLNTEAFF.

The sample holds a few counts of this clone. The CDR3 DNA reads TGTGCCAGCAGTGAATTCCCTGGGGGGAGCGCCCGCAATCAGCCCCAGCATTTT. As protein: CASSEFPGGSARNQPQHF. This chain links TRBV2 with TRBJ1-5; D is perhaps TRBD1 (5 bases). Between the trimmed V and J ends, which lost 2 bases and 2 bases, there was a span of 19 bases. CDR3 length equals 18 residues. Germline CDR1 reads SNHLY; CDR2 reads FYNNEI. Using reference TRBV2 and TRBJ1-5 for the parts outside the CDR3, the full variable domain is EPEVTQTPSHQVTQMGQEVILRCVPISNHLYFYWYRQILGQKVEFLVSFYNNEISEKSEIFDDQFSVERPDGSNFTLKIRSTKLEDSAMYFCASSEFPGGSARNQPQHFGDGTRLSIL.

As DNA, the CDR3 is TGTGCCAGCAGCCGGGACAGGGGAAGGGATGGCTACACCTTC. It translates to CASSRDRGRDGYTF. The rearrangement links TRBV5-4 to TRBJ1-2; 10 nucleotides agree with TRBD1. The V and J ends lost 4 bases and 6 bases, in that order; junction bases with no gene match: 6. Germline lookup yields CDR1 SGHNT and CDR2 YYREEE (reference sequence). The CDR3 length is 14 residues.

This clone appeared a single time. The chain uses TRBV5-5 and TRBJ2-7; D is uncertain. Looked up from germline, CDR1 is SGHKS and CDR2 is YYEKEE (reference sequence). The CDR3 covers 14 residues. Trimming pared 1 base from V and 2 bases from J, leaving 10 bases between. The CDR3, as DNA: TGTGCCAGCAGCTTGTGGCAGTACCCCTACGAGCAGTACTTC. Its translation is CASSLWQYPYEQYF.

The chain joins TRBV5-6 to TRBJ1-3; 7 nucleotides line up with TRBD1. V was clipped by 0 bases and J by 4 bases; unmatched bases: 7. Germline loops: CDR1 SGHDT, CDR2 YYEEEE. The CDR3 has 16 residues. The CDR3 loop reads CASSLDRGTWGNTIYF. In nucleotides, the CDR3 is TGTGCCAGCAGCTTGGACAGGGGAACCTGGGGAAACACCATATATTTT.

The CDR3: CASRLAQSEKLFF. As DNA, the CDR3 is TGTGCAAGTCGCTTAGCGCAGTCTGAAAAACTGTTTTTT. J is TRBJ1-4 and V is TRBV12-2; TRBD1 reflects the table's D call only, with no check against the DNA. TRBV12-2 is shown as a pseudogene. This CDR3 is built from 13 residues.

This clone has a handful of counts. V usage is TRBV6-1 and J usage is TRBJ1-1; the D is unclear. Germline-derived CDR1 and CDR2 are MNHNS and SASEGT. V lost 2 bases to trimming and J lost 1 base, with 5 bases between them. The CDR3 is 13 amino acids. CDR3 protein: CASSEFRNTEAFF. The CDR3 DNA reads TGTGCCAGCAGTGAATTTAGGAACACTGAAGCTTTCTTT.

This clone was picked up one time. This chain uses TRBV6-4 with TRBJ2-1; 11 nucleotides match TRBD2. Germline assignment: CDR1 MRHNA and CDR2 SNTAGT. The J segment lost 2 bases and the V segment lost 8 bases, leaving 17 bases of the junction unmatched. The CDR3 covers 19 residues. The CDR3 nucleotides are TGTGCCAGCTTTCGTTTGGTCCTAGCGGGAGGCCTAACCTACAATGAGCAGTTCTTC. Translation gives CASFRLVLAGGLTYNEQFF.

V usage is TRBV18 and J usage is TRBJ2-2, with D tentatively TRBD1 (8 bases). V was shortened by 2 bases and J by 3 bases, with 10 bases between the two germline ends. Germline lookup yields CDR1 KGHSH and CDR2 LQKENI. The CDR3 is 15 amino acids. CDR3 sequence reads: CASSPTGGDTGELFF. DNA of the CDR3: TGTGCCAGCTCACCAACAGGGGGGGACACCGGGGAGCTGTTTTTT.

The rearrangement links TRBV20-1 to TRBJ1-2; D gene ambiguous. V was shortened by 4 bases and J by 5 bases, with 8 bases between the two germline ends. The CDR3 loop spans 11 amino acids. From germline, CDR1 is DFQATT and CDR2 SNEGSKA (reference sequence). CDR3 DNA sequence: TGCAGTGCTACGCGCCCGTATGGCTACACCTTC. This gives the protein CSATRPYGYTF.

This chain uses TRBV7-2 with TRBJ2-3, with D tentatively TRBD2 (6 bases). Trimming cost V 8 bases and J 5 bases, with 23 bases left between them. The CDR3 sequence is 16 residues long. Looked up from germline, CDR1 is SGHTA and CDR2 is FQGNSA. CDR3 loop: CASSMGGLSFKDTQYF. The CDR3 region has the DNA TGTGCCAGCTCAATGGGGGGACTCTCCTTTAAAGATACGCAGTATTTT.

The chain joins TRBV27 to TRBJ2-5; maybe TRBD1 (6 bases). The V gene's germline CDR1 is MNHEY and CDR2 SMNVEV (reference sequence). This CDR3 is 14 amino acids long. Trimming cost V 7 bases and J 4 bases, with 16 bases left between them. The CDR3, as DNA: TGTGCCAGCACCCCGGACAGTTCGGGAGAGACCCAGTACTTC. It yields the protein CASTPDSSGETQYF.

This rearrangement joins TRBV6-5 to TRBJ2-1; D perhaps matches TRBD2 (5 bases). The V end was cut by 2 bases, the J end by 5 bases, with 7 bases between. The CDR3 has 13 residues. Germline CDR1 MNHEY, CDR2 SVGAGI. This chain's CDR3 is CASSYDYNNEQFF. The CDR3 DNA follows: TGTGCCAGCAGTTACGACTACAACAATGAGCAGTTCTTC.

The chain has TRBV10-1 and TRBJ2-3; 8 bases are shared with TRBD1. The CDR3 is 15 residues long. V trimming: 5 bases; J trimming: 4 bases; junction bases outside the gene matches: 8. CDR1 is WNHNN, CDR2 SYGVQD, per germline (reference sequence). Here the CDR3 DNA reads TGCGCCAGCAGTCCCGACAGGGGATGGTCAGATACGCAGTATTTT. It translates to CASSPDRGWSDTQYF.